Presented here are 10 T cell receptor beta chains from one specimen sequenced in a study of OX40 agonist ivuxolimab in advanced cancers. Library construction relied on the immunoSEQ multiplex PCR assay. Imported from immuneACCESS, the table was reduced by TCRdb to in-frame sequences with V and J called. These copies leave out some clones; in studies compared against another copy, an unresolved V gene accounts for under half, and the cause of the remainder is not known. Within this sample are about 19,000 clones, with about 83% of them counted one time only. The ten top clones hold roughly 55% of the sample. This material consisted of CD4+ or CD8+ T cells sorted from blood, taken in a trial of the OX40 agonist ivuxolimab. These receptors were taken from an adult with an advanced solid tumor such as melanoma, head and neck, liver or kidney cancer.

The chain links TRBV19 to TRBJ2-5; a weak D match, TRBD1 (6 bases). The DNA end is more similar to TRBJ2-7, so the J call may be wrong. The CDR3 loop spans 13 amino acids. From germline, CDR1 is LNHDA and CDR2 SQIVND (reference sequence). CDR3 in amino acids: CASRTTGFGEQYF. The CDR3, as DNA: TGTGCCAGTAGGACTACAGGGTTCGGCGAGCAGTACTTC.

About this clone itself: Distinct nucleotide sequences in the sample also encode this CDR3. This chain links TRBV7-3 with TRBJ1-2; weak D call: TRBD1 (6 bases). V lost 3 bases and J 6 bases, leaving 14 bases between the germline ends. The germline gives CDR1 SGHTA, CDR2 FQGTGA. The CDR3 covers 14 residues. CDR3 sequence reads: CASSLDVHRDGYTF. The CDR3 bases are TGTGCCAGCAGCTTGGACGTTCACAGGGATGGCTACACCTTC.

The chain couples TRBV5-1 to TRBJ2-6; D gene uncertain. V was pared by 4 bases and J by 2 bases, with 7 bases between. The germline V gene has CDR1 SGHRS and CDR2 YFSETQ. This CDR3 contains 14 residues. CDR3 coding DNA: TGCGCCAGCAGCCCCTCGCCTGGGGCCAACGTCCTGACTTTC. This gives the protein CASSPSPGANVLTF. Together with reference TRBV5-1 and TRBJ2-6, the CDR3 gives the full variable domain: KAGVTQTPRYLIKTRGQQVTLSCSPISGHRSVSWYQQTPGQGLQFLFEYFSETQRNKGNFPGRFSGRQFSNSRSEMNVSTLELGDSALYLCASSPSPGANVLTFGAGSRLTVL.

The chain carries TRBV4-3 and TRBJ2-7, with 8 bases identical to TRBD1. V gave up 4 bases and J gave up 1 base; unmatched junction bases: 6. Germline CDR1 is LGHNA and CDR2 is YSLEER. This CDR3 is 15 amino acids long. The CDR3 bases are TGCGCCAGCAGCCCTCTTGGGGACAGGTCCTACGAGCAGTACTTC. It codes for CASSPLGDRSYEQYF.

The gene calls are TRBV11-2 and TRBJ2-7, with D tentatively TRBD1 (5 bases). The length of the CDR3 is 12 residues. Germline CDR1 reads SGHAT; CDR2 reads FQNNGV. The ends were cut back, 3 bases at V and 3 bases at J, with 6 bases in the middle. The CDR3 region has the DNA TGTGCCAGCAGCTTGGACAACTACGAGCAGTACTTC. Translated, it gives CASSLDNYEQYF.

This sequence joins TRBV27 and TRBJ2-5; 10 bases are a match to TRBD1. CDR1 MNHEY and CDR2 SMNVEV come from the germline V gene (reference sequence). The CDR3 is made up of 16 amino acids. V shed 3 bases and J 4 bases; nucleotides not matched to a gene: 8. This CDR3 reads CASSLSGQGLAETQYF. The DNA of the CDR3 is TGTGCCAGCAGTTTGTCGGGACAGGGGCTAGCAGAGACCCAGTACTTC.

About this clone itself: Different DNA sequences within this sample yield the same CDR3. The chain couples TRBV5-1 to TRBJ2-1; possible D gene TRBD2, 5 bases. V was clipped by 4 bases and J by 7 bases, with 21 bases between them. Per the germline V gene, CDR1 is SGHRS and CDR2 is YFSETQ. The CDR3 loop spans 16 amino acids. The CDR3 loop reads CASSRSLSSGSNEQFF. CDR3 bases: TGCGCCAGCAGCCGCTCCCTTAGTTCGGGGTCAAATGAGCAGTTCTTC.

The chain employs TRBV27 and TRBJ1-2; 7 nucleotides match TRBD1. Germline loops: CDR1 MNHEY, CDR2 SMNVEV (reference sequence). Trimming at V came to 10 bases and at J to 4 bases, leaving 15 bases not matched to a gene. The CDR3 is made up of 15 amino acids. CDR3 region: CATHPTRQGAYGYTF. For the CDR3, the DNA is TGTGCCACCCACCCTACTCGACAGGGAGCCTATGGCTACACCTTC.

The chain joins TRBV6-5 to TRBJ2-5; D ambiguous. V was pared by 2 bases and J by 5 bases, with 3 bases between. Germline loops: CDR1 MNHEY, CDR2 SVGAGI. The CDR3 is made up of 11 amino acids. The CDR3 reads CASSYAETQYF. The CDR3 bases are TGTGCCAGCAGTTACGCGGAGACCCAGTACTTC.

The rearrangement joins TRBV29-1 to TRBJ2-1, with TRBD2 matching over 9 bases. The CDR3 loop spans 13 amino acids. The J segment lost 9 bases and the V segment lost 3 bases, leaving 6 bases of the junction unmatched. The germline V gene encodes CDR1 SQVTM and CDR2 ANQGSEA. The CDR3 sequence is CSVELRGGGEQFF. The CDR3 nucleotides read TGCAGCGTTGAGTTGCGGGGGGGAGGTGAGCAGTTCTTC.